The clone carrying this TCR beta chain was counted a few times. This sample was included in a study of blood T cells in healthy people across ages. A sample-barcoded 5' primer and a J-beta primer mix were used in a second PCR of roughly 6 to 11 cycles. TCRdb re-analysed the 5' RACE reads in MiXCR, keeping a single row per CDR3 protein. The sample lists about 290,000 distinct CDR3 sequences, around 29% occurring once. The sequence was obtained from a woman in her seventies in good health. Sequenced material: blood.

The CDR3 here is CASSTLRGSPTDNGYYEQYF. For the CDR3, the DNA is TGTGCCAGCAGTACCCTAAGGGGGAGTCCCACCGACAACGGTTACTACGAGCAGTACTTC. The chain joins TRBV21-1 to TRBJ2-7; the table names TRBD1, a call not compared with the DNA. TRBV21-1 is a known pseudogene. The CDR3 is 20 residues long.